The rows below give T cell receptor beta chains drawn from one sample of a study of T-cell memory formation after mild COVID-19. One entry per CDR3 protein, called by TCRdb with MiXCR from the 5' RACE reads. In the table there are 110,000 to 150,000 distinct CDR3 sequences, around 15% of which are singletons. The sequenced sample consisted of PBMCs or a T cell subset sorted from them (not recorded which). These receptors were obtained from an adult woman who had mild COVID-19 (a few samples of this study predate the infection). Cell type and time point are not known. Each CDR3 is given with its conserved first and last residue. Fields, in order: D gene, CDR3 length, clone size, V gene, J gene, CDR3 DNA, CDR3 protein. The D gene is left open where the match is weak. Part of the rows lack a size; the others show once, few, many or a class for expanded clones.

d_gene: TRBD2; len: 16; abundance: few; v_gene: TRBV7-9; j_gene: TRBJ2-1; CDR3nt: TGTGCCAGCAGCACGACTAGCGGGAGCTCCTACAATGAGCAGTTCTTC; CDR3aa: CASSTTSGSSYNEQFF
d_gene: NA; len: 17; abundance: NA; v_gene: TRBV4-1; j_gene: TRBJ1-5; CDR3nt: TGCGCCAGCAGCCGGGAGGGGTCCGGACAGATTAATCAGCCCCAGCATTTT; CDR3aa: CASSREGSGQINQPQHF
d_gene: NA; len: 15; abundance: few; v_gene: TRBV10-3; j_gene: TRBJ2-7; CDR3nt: TGTGCCATCAGTGAGTCCATGGACGGCGTCTACGAGCAGTACTTC; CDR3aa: CAISESMDGVYEQYF
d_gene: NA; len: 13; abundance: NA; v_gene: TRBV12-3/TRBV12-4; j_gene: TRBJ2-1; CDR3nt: TGTGCCAGCAAAGAGGCCAAGTGGACCCCTAAGTTCTTC; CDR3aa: CASKEAKWTPKFF
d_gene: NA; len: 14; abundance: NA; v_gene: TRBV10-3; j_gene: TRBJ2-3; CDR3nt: TGTGCCATCAGTGAGCCGGGTAGCACAGATACGCAGTATTTT; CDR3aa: CAISEPGSTDTQYF
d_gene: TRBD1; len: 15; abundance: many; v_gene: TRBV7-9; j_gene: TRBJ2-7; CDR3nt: TGTGCCAGCATGGGGGCAGACAGGGGGCTCTACGAGCAGTACTTC; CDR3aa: CASMGADRGLYEQYF
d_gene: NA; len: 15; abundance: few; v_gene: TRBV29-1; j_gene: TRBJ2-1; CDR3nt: TGCAGCGTCCCGACTACTCTCGGAGACTACAATGAGCAGTTCTTC; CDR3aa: CSVPTTLGDYNEQFF
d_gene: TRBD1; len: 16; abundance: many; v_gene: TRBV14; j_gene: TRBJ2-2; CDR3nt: TGTGCCAGCAGCCAAATCGGGACAGCGAACACCGGGGAGCTGTTTTTT; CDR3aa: CASSQIGTANTGELFF
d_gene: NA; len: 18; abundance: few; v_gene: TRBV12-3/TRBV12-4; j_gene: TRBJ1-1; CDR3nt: TGTGCCAGCAGTCCGATTAAGGACGGCAGCCGGAAGAACACTGAAGCTTTCTTT; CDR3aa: CASSPIKDGSRKNTEAFF
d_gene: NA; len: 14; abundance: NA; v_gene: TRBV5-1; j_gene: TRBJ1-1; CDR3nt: TGCGCCAGCAGCTTCGAGTGGGTAAACACTGAAGCTTTCTTT; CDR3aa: CASSFEWVNTEAFF
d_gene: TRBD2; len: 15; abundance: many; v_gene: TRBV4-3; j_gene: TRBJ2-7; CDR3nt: TGCGCCAGCAGCCAGCTAGCGGGGAGCGGCTTCGAGCAGTACTTC; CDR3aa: CASSQLAGSGFEQYF
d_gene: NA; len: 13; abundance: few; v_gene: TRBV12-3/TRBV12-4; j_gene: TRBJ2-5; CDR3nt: TGTGCCAGCAGTTTATCAGTACAAGAGACCCAGTACTTC; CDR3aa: CASSLSVQETQYF
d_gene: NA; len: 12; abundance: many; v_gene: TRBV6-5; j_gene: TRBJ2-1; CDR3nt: TGTGCCAGCAGCCCGGGTAGAAATGAGCAGTTCTTC; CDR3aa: CASSPGRNEQFF
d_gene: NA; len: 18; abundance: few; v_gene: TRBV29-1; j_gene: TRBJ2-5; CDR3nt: TGCAGCGTTGAGGGGTTTTCAGAAGTTTCGGGGAGACAAGAGACCCAGTACTTC; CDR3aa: CSVEGFSEVSGRQETQYF
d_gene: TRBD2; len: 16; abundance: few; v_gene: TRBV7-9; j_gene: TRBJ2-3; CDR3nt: TGTGCCAGCAGCTTAGCACCTAGCGGGGGGTTTGATACGCAGTATTTT; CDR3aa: CASSLAPSGGFDTQYF
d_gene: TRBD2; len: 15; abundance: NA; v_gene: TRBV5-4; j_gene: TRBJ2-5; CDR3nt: TGTGCCAGCAGCCCTATCGGGGGGGCTGAAGAGACCCAGTACTTC; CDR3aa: CASSPIGGAEETQYF
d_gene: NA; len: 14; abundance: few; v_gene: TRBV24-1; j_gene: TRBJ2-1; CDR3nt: TGTGCCACCAGCTCAGACCCCGCCGCCAATGAGCAGTTCTTC; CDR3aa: CATSSDPAANEQFF
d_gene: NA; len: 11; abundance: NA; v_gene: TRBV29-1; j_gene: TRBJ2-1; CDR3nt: TGCAGCGTTGGACTGTACAATGAGCAGTTCTTC; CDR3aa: CSVGLYNEQFF
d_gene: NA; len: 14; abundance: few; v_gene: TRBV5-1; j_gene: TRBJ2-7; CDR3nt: TGCGCCAGCAGCACAGACTTGGGCCACTACGAGCAGTACTTC; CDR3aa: CASSTDLGHYEQYF
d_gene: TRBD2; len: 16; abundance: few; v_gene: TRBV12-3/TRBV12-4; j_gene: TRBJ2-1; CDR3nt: TGTGCCAGCAGATCGCCGGGGGGACCCCTTTACAATGAGCAGTTCTTC; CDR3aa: CASRSPGGPLYNEQFF
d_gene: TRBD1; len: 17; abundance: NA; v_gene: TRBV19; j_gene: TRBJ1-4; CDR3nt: TGTGCCAGTAACCCTTCAGCGACAGGGCTGGGAAATGAAAAACTGTTTTTT; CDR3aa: CASNPSATGLGNEKLFF
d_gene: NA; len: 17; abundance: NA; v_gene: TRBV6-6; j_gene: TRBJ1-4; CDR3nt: TGTGCCAGCAGCCCCCGGTTGGAGACGACAACTAATGAAAAACTGTTTTTT; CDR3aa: CASSPRLETTTNEKLFF
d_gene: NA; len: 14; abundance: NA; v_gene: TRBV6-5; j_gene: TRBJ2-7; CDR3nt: TGTGCCAGCAGTTTTGGTGGCAGGGGCTACGAGCAGTACTTC; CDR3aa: CASSFGGRGYEQYF
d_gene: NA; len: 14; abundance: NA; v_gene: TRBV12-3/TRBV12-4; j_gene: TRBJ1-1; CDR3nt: TGTGCCAGCAGTGGGGCCCCTATGTTCACTGAAGCTTTCTTT; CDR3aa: CASSGAPMFTEAFF
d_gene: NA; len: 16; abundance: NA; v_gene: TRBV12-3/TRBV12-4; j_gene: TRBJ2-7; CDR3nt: TGTGCCAGCAGCCTAGACCGGTTGACCAGCTCCTACGAGCAGTACTTC; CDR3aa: CASSLDRLTSSYEQYF
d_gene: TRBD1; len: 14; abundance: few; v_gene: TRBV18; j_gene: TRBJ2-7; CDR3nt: TGTGCCAGCTCACACTGGGACAGCTTACGGGAGCAGTACTTC; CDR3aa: CASSHWDSLREQYF
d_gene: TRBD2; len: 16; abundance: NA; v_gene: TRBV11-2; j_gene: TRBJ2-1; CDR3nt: TGTGCCAGCAGCTTAATTGCGGGGGAGAGATACAATGAGCAGTTCTTC; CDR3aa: CASSLIAGERYNEQFF
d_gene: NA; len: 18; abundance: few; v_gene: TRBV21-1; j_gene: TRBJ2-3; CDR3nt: TGTGCCAGCAGCCACCGTCATGGGCGTGAGTTTGGGACAGATACGCAGTATTTT; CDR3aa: CASSHRHGREFGTDTQYF
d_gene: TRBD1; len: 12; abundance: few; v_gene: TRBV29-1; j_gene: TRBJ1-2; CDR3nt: TGCAGCGTTGACGGACAGGACTATGGCTACACCTTC; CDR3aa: CSVDGQDYGYTF
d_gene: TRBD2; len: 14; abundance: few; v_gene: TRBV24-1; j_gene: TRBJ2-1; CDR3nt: TGTGCCACTTCCGGGACTAGCAATTTCGATGAGCAGTTCTTC; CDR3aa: CATSGTSNFDEQFF
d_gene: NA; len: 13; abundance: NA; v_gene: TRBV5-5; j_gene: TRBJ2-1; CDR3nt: TGTGCCAGCAGCTTGGACTGGCTCAATGAGCAGTTCTTC; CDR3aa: CASSLDWLNEQFF
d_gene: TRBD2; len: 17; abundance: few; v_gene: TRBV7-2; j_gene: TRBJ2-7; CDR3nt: TGTGCCAGCAGCTCGACCTGGACTAGCGAGAGCTCCTACGAGCAGTACTTC; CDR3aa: CASSSTWTSESSYEQYF
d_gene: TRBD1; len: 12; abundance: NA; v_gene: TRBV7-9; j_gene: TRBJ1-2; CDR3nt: TGTGCCAGCAGCTTAGCAGCAGGGGGTTTCACCTTC; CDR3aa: CASSLAAGGFTF
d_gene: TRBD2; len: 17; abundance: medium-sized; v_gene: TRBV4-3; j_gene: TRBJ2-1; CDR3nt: TGCGCCAGCAGCTCCCCCGGAGGACTAGCGGATTACAATGAGCAGTTCTTC; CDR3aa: CASSSPGGLADYNEQFF
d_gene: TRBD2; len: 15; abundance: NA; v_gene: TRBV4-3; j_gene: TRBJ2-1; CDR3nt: TGCGCCAGCAGCCAATCTAGCGGCCGGGGGTATGAGCAGTTCTTC; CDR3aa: CASSQSSGRGYEQFF